This T cell receptor beta chain was observed in a study of blood T cell repertoires in COVID-19 (dated by TCRdb to between 2020 and 2021). For the study in its entirety: Collaborator samples came from the United States, Italy and Spain and covered acute and convalescent phases of COVID-19. The material from the prospective study consisted of cDNA or gDNA derived from T cells, B-cell-depleted T cells, or PBMCs. Deeply sampled blood TCRbeta repertoires from subjects exposed to, actively infected with, or recovered from COVID-19 were included in the dataset. The repertoires were released in a freely available public database intended as a resource for research on the immune response to SARS-CoV-2. The samples were drawn from the first 160 participants of the ongoing ImmuneRACE study and from under 1,500 subjects provided by 6 global collaborators. Sample metadata almost always included a de-identified subject ID, COVID-19 status, age in years and sex. HLA class I and class II types, where available, came from metadata supplied by the sample provider rather than from assay-based typing.

Results and caveats for the whole study, not just this receptor: The quantity of clinical and demographic metadata differed by source and by participant and was supplied without curation.

Whole blood was collected in K2EDTA tubes by collaborating institutions according to the institutions' own protocols. For TCRbeta analysis, collaborators shipped samples as frozen whole blood, isolated PBMCs, or DNA extracted from either of those sample types. TCRbeta CDR3 regions were amplified from genomic DNA by means of the immunoSEQ Assay, a bias-controlled multiplex PCR. As for the authors' bioinformatics: Within the assay, amplification of reference gene primers was used to estimate how many nucleated cells each sample contained. Sequence reads were collapsed and filtered to measure the absolute abundance of every unique TCRbeta CDR3 rearrangement. For each sample, productive Simpson clonality was calculated as the square root of Simpson's diversity index across productive rearrangements. TCRdb took this table from immuneACCESS and kept in-frame rearrangements with V and J called. Such tables lack part of the clones; where checked against another copy, unresolved V genes explain under half of the gap, and the rest is unexplained. Clone size and the V and J calls come from that table; the DNA yielded D and trimming. For this sample there are roughly 360,000 clones; about 80% appear just once. Around 1% of the sample belongs to the ten largest clones.

Worth noting for this clone: It lacks a known antigen. Per-nucleotide qualities are absent, and no much larger clonotype sits a single base away.

The CDR3 sequence holds 14 residues, the cysteine and phenylalanine included. The sequence is cut down to CDR3 DNA, 42 bases in frame from base 1. V and J are truncated by 2 bases and 5 bases respectively, leaving an intervening sequence of 10 bases. Reading the germline V gene (reference sequence) gives CDR1 SGHNT and CDR2 YYREEE. The receptor was isolated from a human donor with acute or convalescent COVID-19. The donor label of this sample is uncertain. The sample was peripheral blood. The chain joins TRBV5-4 to TRBJ1-4, with the D segment identity uncertain. The CDR3 region: CASSFFGGNEKLFF. At the DNA level, the sequence is TGTGCCAGCAGCTTTTTTGGAGGAAATGAAAAACTGTTTTTT.